This entry features one T cell receptor beta chain sequence. Original processing notes: The authors estimated nucleated cell counts from reference gene primer amplification. TCRdb's table, derived via immunoSEQ multiplex PCR, lists solely in-frame clones and lacks some. The D gene and trimming were derived from the DNA, and the V and J assignments and clone size from that table. The sample carries about 92,000 clones, roughly 75% recorded once. V lost 5 bases, J lost 5 bases, and 11 bases stayed unmatched. Per the germline V gene, CDR1 is SGHAT and CDR2 is FQDESV (reference sequence). CDR3 length: 15 residues. This entry comes from a study of blood T cell repertoires in COVID-19. Study context: Samples came from the United States, Italy and Spain, spanning acute and convalescent COVID-19. PBMCs, B-cell-depleted T cells, or T cells were the source of the cDNA or gDNA that made up the material.

The chain has TRBV11-1 and TRBJ2-5, with 7 positions matching TRBD2. The material sequenced was peripheral blood. The TCR originated in a man over 45 who had recovered from COVID-19. The CDR3 reads CASSPQGGVGETQYF. Written as DNA, the CDR3 is TGTGCCAGCAGCCCGCAGGGAGGGGTGGGGGAGACCCAGTACTTC.